This TCR beta chain came from a study of cytomegalovirus exposure and HLA in healthy donors. CDR1 and CDR2 from the germline V gene are LNHDA and SQIVND (reference sequence). This CDR3 contains 14 residues. Trimming cost V 4 bases and J 1 base, with 8 bases left between them. As for this clone: The antigen is unknown.

Whole-study results and caveats: The authors confirmed in vitro that a few CMV-associated chains were specific for CMV antigens.

TCRdb's copy holds only in-frame clones and misses some; the assay was immunoSEQ multiplex PCR. This sample has about 74,000 clones, with around 94% found just once. This TCR derives from a woman younger than 30 in good health and CMV-seropositive. This chain uses TRBV19 with TRBJ1-5; D ambiguous. Sequenced: PBMCs. The CDR3 nucleotides are TGTGCCAGTAGTAGCGACGGGAGCAATCAGCCCCAGCATTTT. This gives the protein CASSSDGSNQPQHF.